This TCR beta chain was found in a study of T cells in Graves' hyperthyroidism and ophthalmopathy. This clonotype was counted ten times or more. TCR beta CDR3 region amplification was performed from RNA transcripts. RT-PCR in the first round (using the HTBI primer set) targeted the TCR CDR3. A single record per CDR3 protein comes from TCRdb applying MiXCR to the multiplex PCR reads. The table records about 300,000 distinct CDR3 sequences, less than 20% of them present only once. This CDR3 contains 14 residues. V lost 4 bases, J lost 0 bases, and 10 bases lay in between. CDR1 ENHRY and CDR2 SYGVKD come from the germline V gene. Researchers barred patients who had uncontrolled infection, other autoimmune disease, pregnancy or lactation. Fresh peripheral blood, 7.5 to 10 ml, yielded the PBMCs.

The origin of this receptor is a man aged 45-65 years with Graves' ophthalmopathy. The source material was blood. This chain links TRBV10-3 with TRBJ2-7; TRBD1 might be the D (5 bases). The CDR3 region has the DNA TGTGCCATCAGTGCCACAGGAGCCTCCTACGAGCAGTACTTC. Amino acids: CAISATGASYEQYF.